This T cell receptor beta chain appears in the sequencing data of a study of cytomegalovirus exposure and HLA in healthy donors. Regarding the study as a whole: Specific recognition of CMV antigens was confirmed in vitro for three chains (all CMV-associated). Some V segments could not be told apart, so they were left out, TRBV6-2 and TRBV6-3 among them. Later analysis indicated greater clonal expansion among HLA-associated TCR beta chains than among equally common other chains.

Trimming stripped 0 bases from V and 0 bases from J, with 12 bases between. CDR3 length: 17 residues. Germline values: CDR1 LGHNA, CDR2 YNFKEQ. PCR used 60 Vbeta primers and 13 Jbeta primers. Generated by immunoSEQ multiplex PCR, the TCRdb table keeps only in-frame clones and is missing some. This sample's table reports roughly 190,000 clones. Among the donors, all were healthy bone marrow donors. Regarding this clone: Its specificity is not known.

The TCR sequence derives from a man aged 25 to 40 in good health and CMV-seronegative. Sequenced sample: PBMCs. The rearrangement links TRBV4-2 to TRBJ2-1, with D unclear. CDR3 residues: CASSQEVAATSYNEQFF. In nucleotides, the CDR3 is TGTGCCAGCAGCCAAGAAGTGGCGGCAACCTCCTACAATGAGCAGTTCTTC.